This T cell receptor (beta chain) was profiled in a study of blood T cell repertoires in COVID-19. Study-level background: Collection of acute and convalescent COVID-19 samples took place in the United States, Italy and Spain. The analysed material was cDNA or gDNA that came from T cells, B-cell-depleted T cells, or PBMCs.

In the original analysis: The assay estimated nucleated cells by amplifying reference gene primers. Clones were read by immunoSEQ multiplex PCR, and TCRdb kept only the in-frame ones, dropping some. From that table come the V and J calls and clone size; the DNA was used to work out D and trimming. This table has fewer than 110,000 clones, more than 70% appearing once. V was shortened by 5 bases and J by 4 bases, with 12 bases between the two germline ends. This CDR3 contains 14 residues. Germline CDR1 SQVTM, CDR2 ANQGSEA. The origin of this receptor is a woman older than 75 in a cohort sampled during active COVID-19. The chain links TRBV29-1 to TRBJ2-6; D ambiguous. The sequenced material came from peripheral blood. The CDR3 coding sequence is TGCAGCGTTACCCTGAGCTCCGGGGCCAACGTCCTGACTTTC. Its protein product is CSVTLSSGANVLTF.